This T cell receptor (beta chain) emerged from a study of response to subunit inactivated influenza vaccine. From the RT-PCR reads, TCRdb called clonotypes with MiXCR, one entry per CDR3 protein. The repertoire has some 640,000 distinct CDR3 sequences, about 15% of them found once; the top ten carry 5.5% to 8%. The study, taken as a whole, reports: Each seasonal flu vaccination may recruit only limited new T cells, authors suggested.

This clonotype has just one count. Its antigen is currently unknown. The V end was cut by 4 bases, the J end by 4 bases, with 17 bases between. This CDR3 has 15 residues. Germline CDR1 and CDR2: MGHRA and YSYEKL. The clonotype comes from a man in his fifties or sixties who received an inactivated influenza vaccine. The V gene is TRBV4-1, the J gene TRBJ2-7, with unresolved D. The specimen was PBMCs from blood, collected 14 to 15 days before vaccination. CDR3 coding DNA: TGCGCCAGCAGCCCTAACGAAATGAGAAAGTACGAGCAGTACTTC. Encoded protein: CASSPNEMRKYEQYF.